The rows below give T cell receptor beta chains drawn from one sample of a study of blood T cell repertoires in COVID-19. The repertoire was sequenced with immunoSEQ multiplex PCR; TCRdb's copy has only in-frame clones and lacks some. The data show approximately 350,000 clones, roughly 90% seen once. Sequencing input: peripheral blood. These receptors were obtained from a man aged 40-55 years with acute or convalescent COVID-19. Each CDR3 is given with its conserved first and last residue. The order of the fields is D gene, clone size, CDR3 length, V gene, J gene, CDR3 protein, CDR3 DNA. The D gene is left open where the match is weak. Where a row states a size, it is once, few, many or the class of an expanded clone; other rows omit it.

TRBD1	NA	14	TRBV5-4	TRBJ1-2	CASSGGQGSYGYTF	TGTGCCAGCAGCGGAGGACAGGGGTCCTATGGCTACACCTTC
TRBD1	NA	12	TRBV24-1	TRBJ1-1	CATSDSGQDKFF	TGTGCCACCAGTGATTCGGGACAGGACAAGTTCTTT
TRBD2	NA	20	TRBV5-5	TRBJ2-1	CASSLGFRSGRAVGYNEQFF	TGTGCCAGCAGCTTGGGTTTCCGGAGCGGGAGGGCGGTTGGTTACAATGAGCAGTTCTTC
TRBD1	NA	15	TRBV28	TRBJ2-4	CASRKTGPSKNIQYF	TGTGCCAGCAGAAAGACAGGGCCTTCCAAAAACATTCAGTACTTC
TRBD2	few	14	TRBV27	TRBJ2-7	CASSSREGWYEQYF	TGTGCCAGCAGCTCCCGGGAGGGTTGGTACGAGCAGTACTTC
TRBD1	few	15	TRBV5-1	TRBJ2-7	CASSLAFGQAYEQYF	TGCGCCAGCAGCTTGGCCTTTGGACAGGCCTACGAGCAGTACTTC
TRBD2	NA	17	TRBV5-1	TRBJ2-7	CASSLRGIAGADYEQYF	TGCGCCAGCAGCTTGAGGGGGATAGCGGGGGCCGACTACGAGCAGTACTTC
NA	NA	15	TRBV18	TRBJ2-2	CASSPLTGGTGELFF	TGTGCCAGCTCACCACTCACCGGGGGAACCGGGGAGCTGTTTTTT
NA	NA	14	TRBV6-5	TRBJ1-2	CASGVPGYNYGYTF	TGCGCATCCGGGGTCCCCGGGTACAACTATGGCTACACCTTC
TRBD1	NA	13	TRBV7-3	TRBJ1-2	CASSFTGARGYTF	TGTGCCAGCAGCTTCACAGGGGCCCGTGGCTACACCTTC
NA	NA	15	TRBV7-3	TRBJ2-7	CASSLRAGGPYEQYF	TGTGCCAGCAGCTTACGTGCCGGGGGGCCCTACGAGCAGTACTTC
TRBD1	NA	16	TRBV28	TRBJ1-1	CASSIRQGAAHTEAFF	TGTGCCAGCAGTATTAGACAGGGTGCCGCCCACACTGAAGCTTTCTTT
TRBD2	NA	16	TRBV7-9	TRBJ2-1	CASSPPLAGDDNEQFF	TGTGCCAGCAGCCCCCCCCTAGCGGGAGATGACAATGAGCAGTTCTTC
NA	NA	16	TRBV5-6	TRBJ1-4	CASSLELAGYNEKLFF	TGTGCCAGCAGCTTGGAACTTGCGGGGTATAATGAAAAACTGTTTTTT
TRBD2	NA	16	TRBV4-2	TRBJ2-2	CASSQVAGGLGGELFF	TGTGCCAGCAGCCAAGTTGCGGGGGGGCTTGGCGGGGAGCTGTTTTTT
TRBD1	once	15	TRBV19	TRBJ1-5	CASSMGQGTHQPQHF	TGTGCCAGTAGTATGGGACAGGGGACCCATCAGCCCCAGCATTTT
NA	NA	15	TRBV27	TRBJ1-4	CASSTQGWGVEKLFF	TGTGCCAGCTCTACACAGGGTTGGGGAGTTGAAAAACTGTTTTTT
TRBD1	NA	13	TRBV25-1	TRBJ2-7	CASRLTGGNEQYF	TGTGCCAGCCGGCTCACAGGGGGGAACGAGCAGTACTTC
NA	once	17	TRBV10-1	TRBJ2-1	CASSEGGFSPLYNEQFF	TGCGCCAGCAGTGAAGGAGGGTTTTCCCCCCTATACAATGAGCAGTTCTTC
TRBD1	once	14	TRBV7-9	TRBJ1-1	CASIRDRSNTEAFF	TGTGCCAGCATACGGGACAGGTCGAACACTGAAGCTTTCTTT
NA	NA	16	TRBV19	TRBJ1-5	CASTQGAGSGNQPQHF	TGTGCCAGTACGCAGGGAGCGGGGAGTGGCAATCAGCCCCAGCATTTT
TRBD2	once	19	TRBV4-1	TRBJ2-5	CASSTGLAGDRETLETQYF	TGCGCCAGCAGCACTGGACTAGCGGGGGACAGAGAGACGTTAGAGACCCAGTACTTC
TRBD1	many	17	TRBV6-4	TRBJ2-6	CASSDGTGGSGANVLTF	TGTGCCAGCAGTGACGGGACAGGGGGCTCTGGGGCCAACGTCCTGACTTTC
TRBD2	NA	16	TRBV7-7	TRBJ2-5	CASSLGTSTFQETQYF	TGTGCTAGCAGCTTAGGGACTAGCACCTTCCAAGAGACCCAGTACTTC
NA	NA	15	TRBV28	TRBJ1-2	CASSGRAAGIYGYTF	TGTGCCAGCAGCGGCAGGGCAGCCGGAATTTATGGCTACACCTTC
TRBD1	many	17	TRBV6-4	TRBJ2-6	CASSLTGQGSGANVLTF	TGTGCCAGCAGTTTAACGGGACAGGGGTCTGGGGCCAACGTCCTGACTTTC
NA	NA	15	TRBV6-6	TRBJ1-1	CASSAITYRDTEAFF	TGTGCCAGCAGTGCTATAACCTATCGGGACACTGAAGCTTTCTTT